Listed here are 14 T cell receptor beta chains from one sample, sequenced in a study of shared clonotypes between healthy human individuals. Assay used: immunoSEQ multiplex PCR; TCRdb lists only in-frame clones, some missing. The sample contains just over 2,000,000 clones, around 95% of which appear only once. Source material: naive CD4+ T cells sorted from blood. Documented subset: CD45RA+ positively selected. These receptors were obtained from a man aged 18 to 30 in good health.

This chain links TRBV14 with TRBJ1-6, with D maybe TRBD1 (5 bases). The germline V and J ends were trimmed by 1 base and 7 bases, with 8 bases remaining between them. CDR3 length: 14 residues. Germline V gives CDR1 SGHDN, CDR2 FVKESK. The CDR3 DNA reads as TGTGCCAGCAGCCAAGTCGGGGCAAATTCACCCCTCCACTTT. The encoded protein is CASSQVGANSPLHF.

The chain links TRBV2 to TRBJ1-6, with 9 bases identical to TRBD1. Losses at the gene ends were 8 bases for V and 10 bases for J; bases not matched to a gene: 9. The germline V gene has CDR1 SNHLY and CDR2 FYNNEI. The CDR3 contains 14 residues. The CDR3 DNA reads TGTGCCAGCTGTAAGGACAGGGGAATGTCACCCCTCCACTTT. It yields the protein CASCKDRGMSPLHF.

The chain couples TRBV5-1 to TRBJ1-1; 10 nucleotides agree with TRBD1. The CDR3 contains 17 residues. The germline V gene encodes CDR1 SGHRS and CDR2 YFSETQ. The J segment lost 3 bases and the V segment lost 2 bases, leaving 10 bases of the junction unmatched. CDR3 in amino acids: CASSFRQGATWDTEAFF. CDR3 nucleotides: TGCGCCAGCAGCTTTAGACAGGGGGCGACTTGGGACACTGAAGCTTTCTTT.

The rearrangement joins TRBV5-5 to TRBJ1-1; D call uncertain. Germline V gene lookup returns CDR1 SGHKS and CDR2 YYEKEE (reference sequence). V was pared by 0 bases and J by 4 bases, with 10 bases between. This CDR3 region has 14 residues. The CDR3 DNA follows: TGTGCCAGCAGCTTGGGGCCCGTAGGCACTGAAGCTTTCTTT. This translates into CASSLGPVGTEAFF.

The chain combines TRBV6-1 with TRBJ2-4; 7 bases agree with TRBD1. J gave up 0 bases and V 2 bases, and 10 bases lay outside the gene matches. Per germline, CDR1 MNHNS and CDR2 SASEGT. This CDR3 region has 18 residues. In DNA, the CDR3 is TGTGCCAGCAGTGAACTCACTACAGGGGCTTTAGCCAAAAACATTCAGTACTTC. It encodes CASSELTTGALAKNIQYF.

The rearrangement links TRBV19 to TRBJ1-2; 8 bases are a match to TRBD1. After removal of 7 bases from V and 8 bases from J, the junction contained 9 bases not matched to a gene. The CDR3 contains 13 residues. Per germline, CDR1 LNHDA and CDR2 SQIVND (reference sequence). CDR3 sequence reads: CASTSLDRDGYTF. The DNA of the CDR3 is TGTGCCAGTACCTCGTTGGACAGGGACGGCTACACCTTC.

This chain uses TRBV10-3 with TRBJ2-3; 8 bases match TRBD2. Germline assignment: CDR1 ENHRY and CDR2 SYGVKD. The CDR3 has 13 amino acids. The V segment lost 10 bases and the J segment 6 bases; nucleotides outside the gene matches: 9. CDR3 coding DNA: TGTGCCAGTACGGGACTAGAAGGGGATACGCAGTATTTT. Protein: CASTGLEGDTQYF.

The CDR3 spells CASSVRSLGTDTQYF. The DNA for the CDR3 is TGTGCCAGCAGCGTAAGGTCCTTGGGCACAGATACGCAGTATTTT. The chain links TRBV9 to TRBJ2-3; D is unclear. CDR3 length equals 15 residues. Per germline, CDR1 SGDLS and CDR2 YYNGEE. Trimming removed 1 base at V and 1 base at J, with 10 bases between.

The V gene is TRBV5-4, the J gene TRBJ2-3, with D perhaps being TRBD1 or TRBD2 (5 bases each). V was shortened by 10 bases and J by 1 base, with 10 bases between the two germline ends. This CDR3 is built from 12 residues. CDR1 is SGHNT and CDR2 is YYREEE in the germline V gene (reference sequence). CDR3 nucleotides: TGTGCCGGGGGATATGGCACAGATACGCAGTATTTT. Protein sequence: CAGGYGTDTQYF.

In DNA form, the CDR3 reads TGTGCCAGCAGTCGGGGGGCGCACCCAACTAATGAAAAACTGTTTTTT. Translation: CASSRGAHPTNEKLFF. V usage is TRBV25-1 and J usage is TRBJ1-4, with D perhaps matching TRBD1 (6 bases). The CDR3 has 16 amino acids. V was cut by 5 bases and J by 0 bases, with 13 bases left in between. Germline V gives CDR1 MGHDK, CDR2 SYGVNS.

This clone came up once. The rearrangement links TRBV11-1 to TRBJ2-3; TRBD1 agrees at 10 bases. J gave up 2 bases and V 3 bases, and 8 bases lay outside the gene matches. CDR1 and CDR2 from the germline V gene are SGHAT and FQDESV (reference sequence). This CDR3 is 17 amino acids long. The CDR3 here is CASSLDETGGNTDTQYF. The CDR3 DNA reads as TGTGCCAGCAGCTTGGATGAGACAGGGGGCAACACAGATACGCAGTATTTT.

The chain has TRBV5-1 and TRBJ2-2; D ambiguous. CDR3 length: 14 residues. Looked up from germline, CDR1 is SGHRS and CDR2 is YFSETQ. The V gene lost 5 bases and the J gene lost 2 bases, with 10 bases spanning the gap. This CDR3 is CASSPRENTGELFF. CDR3 DNA: TGCGCCAGCAGTCCAAGAGAAAACACCGGGGAGCTGTTTTTT.

The chain employs TRBV9 and TRBJ1-2; D gene uncertain. V was trimmed by 5 bases and J by 6 bases, leaving 14 bases between them. This CDR3 has 13 residues. Germline CDR1 and CDR2: SGDLS and YYNGEE. As DNA, the CDR3 is TGTGCCAGCAGTCGAAGAGGTGCCGATGGCTACACCTTC. Its protein is CASSRRGADGYTF.

In DNA, the CDR3 is TGTGCCAGCTCACCAGGTCAAGTGAGGAACACTGAAGCTTTCTTT. This encodes CASSPGQVRNTEAFF. The chain recombines TRBV18 with TRBJ1-1; the D is unclear. Germline CDR1 is KGHSH and CDR2 is LQKENI. V was trimmed by 2 bases and J by 1 base, leaving 11 bases between them. The CDR3 has 15 residues.